Below, 31 T cell receptor beta chains from the same sample are listed, as sequenced in a study of response to subunit inactivated influenza vaccine. TCRdb ran MiXCR on the RT-PCR reads and lists one entry per CDR3 protein. The sample includes hundreds of thousands of distinct CDR3 sequences, 13% of them seen just once. Specimen: PBMCs from blood, collected about 6 weeks after vaccination. These receptors were taken from a man aged 45 to 65 who received an inactivated influenza vaccine.

This sequence joins TRBV5-1 and TRBJ2-5, with 12 bases that match TRBD2. Germline trimming cut 5 bases from V and 1 base from J; bases unmatched to any gene: 6. The germline V gene encodes CDR1 SGHRS and CDR2 YFSETQ. The CDR3 has 16 residues. CDR3 nucleotides: TGCGCCAGCAGTTTACGACTAGCGGGGGCCCAAGAGACCCAGTACTTC. This gives the protein CASSLRLAGAQETQYF.

V and J are TRBV6-1 and TRBJ1-5; D is uncertain. This CDR3 is built from 15 residues. V was clipped by 5 bases and J by 3 bases, with 14 bases between them. Germline loops: CDR1 MNHNS, CDR2 SASEGT. This CDR3 reads CASSRRSGVNQPQHF. The CDR3 DNA sequence: TGTGCCAGCAGTCGTAGATCAGGAGTCAATCAGCCCCAGCATTTT.

This clonotype was found a few times. The V call is TRBV6-1, the J call TRBJ2-3, with D perhaps TRBD2 (5 bases). Trimming stripped 3 bases from V and 0 bases from J, with 13 bases between. The germline gives CDR1 MNHNS, CDR2 SASEGT. This CDR3 is built from 16 residues. CDR3 DNA: TGTGCCAGCAGTGATAGGGCGGGTACTAGCACAGATACGCAGTATTTT. Translating it yields CASSDRAGTSTDTQYF.

As to this clonotype: No DNA is shown, since the ends of the CDR3 on it are uncertain; the CDR3 is the one TCRdb lists. V usage is TRBV12-3 or TRBV12-4 and J usage is TRBJ2-7; the table's D gene call, TRBD1, was not cross checked with the DNA. With termini counted, the CDR3 has 13 amino acids. CDR3 region: CASSSSTGHEQYF.

The V call is TRBV20-1, the J call TRBJ2-1, with TRBD2 matching 7 bases. Trimming cost V 1 base and J 10 bases; bases outside gene matches: 1. From germline, CDR1 is DFQATT and CDR2 SNEGSKA (reference sequence). This CDR3 contains 11 residues. The CDR3 reads CSARGTREQFF. Here the CDR3 DNA reads TGCAGTGCTAGAGGGACTAGGGAGCAGTTCTTC.

This clonotype was counted a few times. The rearrangement uses TRBV28 and TRBJ2-2; weak D call: TRBD2 (5 bases). The length of the CDR3 is 13 residues. CDR1 MDHEN and CDR2 SYDVKM come from the germline V gene. Trimming shortened V by 7 bases and J by 4 bases, and 10 bases separated the two germline ends. CDR3 loop: CASIVEGTGELFF. The CDR3 DNA sequence: TGTGCCAGCATAGTCGAGGGCACCGGGGAGCTGTTTTTT. The whole variable domain, filled in from reference TRBV28 and TRBJ2-2, reads DVKVTQSSRYLVKRTGEKVFLECVQDMDHENMFWYRQDPGLGLRLIYFSYDVKMKEKGDIPEGYSVSREKKERFSLILESASTNQTSMYLCASIVEGTGELFFGEGSRLTVL.

This chain connects TRBV7-9 to TRBJ2-3; 14 bases fit TRBD2. J gave up 4 bases and V 5 bases, and 5 bases lay outside the gene matches. Germline V gene lookup returns CDR1 SEHNR and CDR2 FQNEAQ (reference sequence). The CDR3 contains 16 residues. In nucleotides, the CDR3 is TGTGCCAGCAGCCGTGGACTAGCGGGGGGCTCAGATACGCAGTATTTT. It encodes CASSRGLAGGSDTQYF.

This clonotype was detected a few times. V gene TRBV3-1 combines with J gene TRBJ2-5, with 7 bases identical to TRBD2. CDR1 and CDR2 from the germline V gene are LGHDT and YNNKEL (reference sequence). V lost 4 bases and J lost 9; bases outside the gene matches: 20. The CDR3 has 17 residues. The CDR3 region is CASSPAQLSGNDRAQYF. DNA of the CDR3: TGTGCCAGCAGCCCCGCCCAACTAAGCGGGAACGACAGAGCCCAGTACTTC.

In this sample, this clonotype turned up many times. The chain couples TRBV3-1 to TRBJ1-6; 7 bases are shared with TRBD1. The V and J ends lost 8 bases and 7 bases, in that order; junction bases with no gene match: 8. The germline CDR1 and CDR2 sequences are LGHDT and YNNKEL (reference sequence). This CDR3 contains 14 residues. CDR3 in DNA: TGTGCCAGCGGAGCAGGGGGACGGAATTCACCCCTCCACTTT. Its translation: CASGAGGRNSPLHF. Variable domain in full (rest from reference TRBV3-1 and TRBJ1-6): DTAVSQTPKYLVTQMGNDKSIKCEQNLGHDTMYWYKQDSKKFLKIMFSYNNKELIINETVPNRFSPKSPDKAHLNLHINSLELGDSAVYFCASGAGGRNSPLHFGNGTRLTVT.

V and J are TRBV2 and TRBJ2-1; 8 bases are shared with TRBD2. The CDR3 runs 18 residues. V lost 6 bases and J lost 0; bases outside the gene matches: 13. Per germline, CDR1 SNHLY and CDR2 FYNNEI. The CDR3 nucleotides read TGTGCCAGCAGCCCCAGGGAGGCTAGCGGGTCCTCCTACAATGAGCAGTTCTTC. Amino acid sequence: CASSPREASGSSYNEQFF.

The rearrangement links TRBV4-2 to TRBJ2-3; 9 nucleotides line up with TRBD1. The V segment lost 5 bases and the J segment 1 base; nucleotides outside the gene matches: 4. The CDR3 contains 15 residues. Germline V gene lookup returns CDR1 LGHNA and CDR2 YNFKEQ. The CDR3 loop reads CASSARDRGTDTQYF. The CDR3 DNA is TGTGCCAGCAGCGCCCGGGACAGGGGCACAGATACGCAGTATTTT.

The genes are TRBV12-3 or TRBV12-4 and TRBJ2-7; weak D call: TRBD2 (6 bases). V lost 7 bases to trimming and J lost 9 bases, with 22 bases between them. The length of the CDR3 is 14 residues. CDR3 loop: CASTSIGGLSVQYF. CDR3 sequence (DNA): TGTGCCAGCACCTCAATCGGGGGACTTTCCGTGCAGTACTTC.

This clonotype was detected only a few times. This chain uses TRBV7-6 with TRBJ1-4, with 8 bases matching TRBD1. V lost 5 bases to trimming and J lost 5 bases; unmatched junction nucleotides: 7. This CDR3 is built from 15 residues. Germline CDR1 is SGHVS and CDR2 is FNYEAQ. CDR3 bases: TGTGCCAGCAGCACGCGACAGGGGCCAAATGAAAAACTGTTTTTT. This codes for CASSTRQGPNEKLFF.

This clonotype was seen many times. The chain links TRBV29-1 to TRBJ1-1, with D unresolved. V dropped 5 bases and J dropped 1 base, with 11 bases sitting between them. CDR3 length: 13 amino acids. Germline-derived CDR1 and CDR2 are SQVTM and ANQGSEA. The CDR3 sequence: CSVQIGPNTEAFF. The CDR3 nucleotides read TGCAGCGTTCAAATAGGACCGAACACTGAAGCTTTCTTT. The whole variable domain, remainder taken from reference TRBV29-1 and TRBJ1-1, is SAVISQKPSRDICQRGTSLTIQCQVDSQVTMMFWYRQQPGQSLTLIATANQGSEATYESGFVIDKFPISRPNLTFSTLTVSNMSPEDSSIYLCSVQIGPNTEAFFGQGTRLTVV.

This clonotype has a handful of counts. The gene calls are TRBV7-2 and TRBJ1-6; D is perhaps TRBD1 (5 bases). The CDR3 runs 17 residues. Germline assignment: CDR1 SGHTA and CDR2 FQGNSA. V was clipped by 5 bases and J by 1 base, with 15 bases between them. This CDR3 reads CASSGPRAGSYNSPLHF. The CDR3 DNA sequence: TGTGCCAGCAGCGGGCCTCGTGCAGGGTCCTATAATTCACCCCTCCACTTT.

This clonotype came up a few times. The chain carries TRBV10-1 and TRBJ2-2; unclear D gene. The germline CDR1 and CDR2 sequences are WNHNN and SYGVQD (reference sequence). Trimming removed 4 bases at V and 2 bases at J, with 5 bases between. The CDR3 length is 13 residues. The CDR3 sequence: CASSGHNTGELFF. The DNA for the CDR3 is TGCGCCAGCAGTGGACACAACACCGGGGAGCTGTTTTTT.

V gene TRBV2 combines with J gene TRBJ1-5; D ambiguous. The V end was cut by 1 base, the J end by 4 bases, with 8 bases between. The CDR3 totals 14 residues. Germline CDR1 SNHLY, CDR2 FYNNEI. The CDR3 nucleotides are TGTGCCAGCAGTGAAGATATAGTAAATCAGCCCCAGCATTTT. Translated: CASSEDIVNQPQHF.

The chain employs TRBV7-2 and TRBJ2-7, with D perhaps matching TRBD1 (5 bases). The CDR3 extends over 14 amino acids. Germline V CDR1 and CDR2: SGHTA, FQGNSA. Deletions cut 0 bases from V and 6 bases from J, with 12 bases between. The CDR3 here is CASSLAWAGREQYF. CDR3 in DNA: TGTGCCAGCAGCTTAGCATGGGCAGGGCGCGAGCAGTACTTC.

This clonotype was recorded many times. The rearrangement joins TRBV5-1 to TRBJ2-3; weak D call: TRBD2 (6 bases). Germline V gives CDR1 SGHRS, CDR2 YFSETQ. V dropped 3 bases and J dropped 4 bases, with 15 bases sitting between them. The length of the CDR3 is 15 residues. The CDR3 region is CASSSRTGVADTQYF. In nucleotides, the CDR3 is TGCGCCAGCAGCTCTAGGACGGGAGTTGCAGATACGCAGTATTTT.

This clonotype occurred many times. The chain has TRBV10-3 and TRBJ2-7; D possibly corresponds to TRBD2 (6 bases). The CDR3 runs to 13 residues. Between the trimmed V and J ends, which lost 6 bases and 3 bases, there was a span of 12 bases. The germline CDR1 and CDR2 sequences are ENHRY and SYGVKD. The CDR3 is CAIRGGGNYEQYF. CDR3 DNA: TGTGCCATCAGGGGGGGAGGAAACTACGAGCAGTACTTC.

The chain combines TRBV7-9 with TRBJ2-3; TRBD1 is a possible D gene (7 bases). Per germline, CDR1 SEHNR and CDR2 FQNEAQ (reference sequence). The V and J ends lost 5 bases and 4 bases respectively, with 13 bases between them. The CDR3 sequence is 14 residues long. Written as DNA, the CDR3 is TGTGCCAGCAGCCTCCAGGGGGGCCCAGATACGCAGTATTTT. Its translation is CASSLQGGPDTQYF.

The chain links TRBV12-3 or TRBV12-4 to TRBJ2-6; D is possibly TRBD2 (5 bases). The CDR3 contains 19 residues. V lost 5 bases to trimming and J lost 0 bases, with 20 bases between them. This chain's CDR3 is CASSPRLRVSPSGANVLTF. CDR3 coding DNA: TGTGCCAGCAGTCCCCGGTTGCGGGTCAGTCCCTCTGGGGCCAACGTCCTGACTTTC.

This chain links TRBV6-5 with TRBJ1-5, with D possibly being TRBD1 (5 bases). The CDR3 contains 15 residues. V shed 3 bases and J shed 5 bases, with 14 bases lying between them. CDR1 is MNHEY and CDR2 is SVGAGI in the germline V gene. The CDR3 protein is CASSYVGGVDQPQHF. The CDR3 DNA is TGTGCCAGCAGTTATGTGGGGGGGGTGGATCAGCCCCAGCATTTT.

The chain recombines TRBV7-2 with TRBJ2-7; D might be TRBD2 (5 bases). Germline V gene lookup returns CDR1 SGHTA and CDR2 FQGNSA. V lost 6 bases and J lost 0, with 12 bases in between. This CDR3 is built from 14 residues. CDR3 in DNA: TGTGCCAGCAGTAGGACTTCCCGCTCCTACGAGCAGTACTTC. Encoded protein: CASSRTSRSYEQYF.

This clonotype was detected ten times or more. The V call is TRBV6-2 or TRBV6-3, the J call TRBJ2-7, with unresolved D. There are 14 residues in the CDR3. Trimming removed 6 bases from V and 6 bases from J, with 18 bases in between. From germline, CDR1 is MNHEY and CDR2 SVGEGT. The CDR3 here is CASRPGGVRLEQYF. CDR3 DNA sequence: TGTGCCAGCAGACCGGGCGGAGTCCGGCTCGAGCAGTACTTC.

This chain uses TRBV10-1 with TRBJ2-7, with TRBD1 matching 7 bases. Germline V lookup: CDR1 WNHNN, CDR2 SYGVQD (reference sequence). The CDR3 totals 15 residues. V trimming: 4 bases; J trimming: 0 bases; junction bases outside the gene matches: 6. The CDR3 loop reads CASSAMTGSSYEQYF. The CDR3 region has the DNA TGCGCCAGCAGTGCCATGACAGGGAGCTCCTACGAGCAGTACTTC.

The chain is built from TRBV20-1 and TRBJ2-2; 9 bases match TRBD1. Germline CDR1 reads DFQATT; CDR2 reads SNEGSKA (reference sequence). This CDR3 is 15 amino acids long. V lost 6 bases, J lost 5 bases, and 10 bases stayed unmatched. The CDR3 DNA sequence: TGCAGTGCAAGGGGGACAGGGTTGCCTACCGGGGAGCTGTTTTTT. Its translation is CSARGTGLPTGELFF.

This clonotype was detected a few times. The V gene is TRBV29-1, the J gene TRBJ2-6; perhaps D is TRBD1 or TRBD2 (6 bases each). CDR3 length: 16 residues. Germline-derived CDR1 and CDR2 are SQVTM and ANQGSEA. V lost 2 bases to trimming and J lost 3 bases, with 14 bases between them. The CDR3 loop is CSVEMQGRYGANVLTF. The CDR3 DNA reads as TGCAGCGTTGAAATGCAGGGGAGGTATGGGGCCAACGTCCTGACTTTC. Combining the CDR3 with reference TRBV29-1 and TRBJ2-6 gives the whole variable domain SAVISQKPSRDICQRGTSLTIQCQVDSQVTMMFWYRQQPGQSLTLIATANQGSEATYESGFVIDKFPISRPNLTFSTLTVSNMSPEDSSIYLCSVEMQGRYGANVLTFGAGSRLTVL.

This clonotype was observed a few times. The chain recombines TRBV29-1 with TRBJ2-3, with 7 bases matching TRBD2. The junction had 4 bases not matched to a gene; V was cut back by 2 bases and J by 2 bases. Germline V gene sequence: CDR1 SQVTM, CDR2 ANQGSEA. CDR3 length: 14 amino acids. Written as DNA, the CDR3 is TGCAGCGTTGAAAGTAGCGGGTCCACAGATACGCAGTATTTT. Amino acids: CSVESSGSTDTQYF.

Ten or more counts support this clonotype. This chain uses TRBV5-1 with TRBJ2-4; 7 bases line up with TRBD1. The CDR3 loop spans 15 amino acids. The V and J ends lost 3 bases and 7 bases, in that order; junction bases with no gene match: 10. CDR1 and CDR2 (germline): SGHRS, YFSETQ. The CDR3 spells CASSSGQARGNIQYF. Written as DNA, the CDR3 is TGCGCCAGCAGCTCCGGACAGGCTAGGGGGAACATTCAGTACTTC.

This clonotype was detected a few times. CDR3 sequence reads: CASSQGRYSRAEQYF. The CDR3 DNA follows: TGCGCCAGCAGCCAAGGGAGGTACTCTAGGGCCGAGCAGTACTTC. This rearrangement joins TRBV4-3 to TRBJ2-7; D is possibly TRBD2 (5 bases). The CDR3 is 15 amino acids. Trimming pared 1 base from V and 6 bases from J, leaving 16 bases between. Germline-derived CDR1 and CDR2 are LGHNA and YSLEER.